Below are 29 T cell receptor beta chains sequenced from a single sample in a study of human T cells and chemical hapten exposure (dated by TCRdb to the early 2020s). Libraries were prepared through RACE. Sequencing instrument: NextSeq 500. TCRdb applied fastp at Q25 and MiXCR to the public reads, then kept only in-frame beta chains. Each entry merges the rows of one CDR3 protein and shows their most common DNA and genes. Here the sample has fewer than 130,000 distinct CDR3 sequences; about 11% occur a single time. The top ten hold approximately 3.5% of the sample. The time point label, as the study defines it: patch test 1, 2 weeks after DPC sensitization. The treatment or condition label here, explained by the study, means: therapeutic diphenylcyclopropenone sensitization with weekly scalp DPC. The input for sequencing was whole blood, taken in connection with sensitization to the hapten diphenylcyclopropenone (DPC). These receptors originate from a woman aged 40 to 50 with alopecia areata. Some clones in this sample may be carry-over from other donors' samples.

This rearrangement joins TRBV2 to TRBJ2-5; D not certain. CDR1 and CDR2 from the germline V gene are SNHLY and FYNNEI. The CDR3 is made up of 13 amino acids. The V end was cut by 5 bases, the J end by 1 base, with 8 bases between. The CDR3 bases are TGTGCCAGCAGTCGAAACGCCCAAGAGACCCAGTACTTC. Amino acid sequence: CASSRNAQETQYF.

This clonotype was counted at least ten times. The chain couples TRBV9 to TRBJ2-4, with 11 nucleotides matching TRBD1. CDR1 SGDLS and CDR2 YYNGEE come from the germline V gene. The CDR3 extends over 12 amino acids. The V and J ends lost 3 bases and 11 bases, in that order; junction bases with no gene match: 1. CDR3 amino acids: CASSGGQGVQYF. In DNA, the CDR3 is TGTGCCAGCAGCGGGGGACAGGGGGTTCAGTACTTC. Based on the CDR3 plus reference TRBV9 and TRBJ2-4, the full variable domain is DSGVTQTPKHLITATGQRVTLRCSPRSGDLSVYWYQQSLDQGLQFLIQYYNGEERAKGNILERFSAQQFPDLHSELNLSSLELGDSALYFCASSGGQGVQYFGAGTRLSVL.

The chain combines TRBV20-1 with TRBJ1-5; no clear D gene. This CDR3 is built from 14 residues. With 6 bases removed from V and 0 bases from J, the gap between germline ends came to 12 bases. Germline assignment: CDR1 DFQATT and CDR2 SNEGSKA (reference sequence). The CDR3 nucleotides read TGCAGTGCCCCAGGACCCAGTAGCAATCAGCCCCAGCATTTT. Translating it yields CSAPGPSSNQPQHF.

This clonotype was detected only a few times. This chain joins TRBV7-9 and TRBJ2-3, with TRBD1 identical over 9 bases. This CDR3 region has 16 residues. CDR1 and CDR2 (germline): SEHNR, FQNEAQ (reference sequence). V shed 5 bases and J 4 bases; nucleotides not matched to a gene: 10. The chain's CDR3 is CASSPMPGQGSDTQYF. CDR3 in DNA: TGTGCCAGCAGCCCAATGCCGGGACAGGGATCAGATACGCAGTATTTT. Using reference TRBV7-9 and TRBJ2-3 for the parts outside the CDR3, the full variable domain is DTGVSQNPRHKITKRGQNVTFRCDPISEHNRLYWYRQTLGQGPEFLTYFQNEAQLEKSRLLSDRFSAERPKGSFSTLEIQRTEQGDSAMYLCASSPMPGQGSDTQYFGPGTRLTVL.

This clonotype was seen repeatedly, ten times or more. The chain employs TRBV6-6 and TRBJ1-5; D is ambiguous. The CDR3 covers 14 residues. Germline lookup yields CDR1 MNHNY and CDR2 SVGAGI (reference sequence). V gave up 8 bases and J gave up 1 base, with 12 bases separating them. The CDR3 DNA follows: TGTGCCAGCGTTCGGGAAAGGAGCAATCAGCCCCAGCATTTT. This encodes CASVRERSNQPQHF.

This clonotype was recorded a few times. The chain combines TRBV9 with TRBJ2-3; 10 nucleotides align to TRBD2. This CDR3 has 16 residues. V lost 3 bases to trimming and J lost 4 bases; unmatched junction nucleotides: 8. Germline lookup yields CDR1 SGDLS and CDR2 YYNGEE. The CDR3 DNA follows: TGTGCCAGCAGCGCAGCTTTAGCGGGAGGACCAGATACGCAGTATTTT. This translates into CASSAALAGGPDTQYF.

This clonotype has ten or more counts. The rearrangement links TRBV18 to TRBJ1-2, with TRBD1 matching 7 bases. Trimming took 6 bases from V and 4 from J; bases not matched to a gene: 5. Germline V CDR1 and CDR2: KGHSH, LQKENI. This CDR3 spans 13 amino acids. The CDR3 spells CASSGTAVYGYTF. CDR3 coding DNA: TGTGCCAGCTCCGGGACAGCGGTCTATGGCTACACCTTC. The complete variable domain, with remaining parts taken from reference TRBV18 and TRBJ1-2, reads NAGVMQNPRHLVRRRGQEARLRCSPMKGHSHVYWYRQLPEEGLKFMVYLQKENIIDESGMPKERFSAEFPKEGPSILRIQQVVRGDSAAYFCASSGTAVYGYTFGSGTRLTVV.

This clonotype was seen more than once but under ten times. The chain couples TRBV11-2 to TRBJ2-2; 7 bases align to TRBD2. V trimming: 5 bases; J trimming: 5 bases; junction bases outside the gene matches: 14. CDR3 length: 17 residues. The germline gives CDR1 SGHAT, CDR2 FQNNGV. The CDR3 loop is CASSLTPTGGRTGELFF. DNA of the CDR3: TGTGCCAGCAGCCTAACCCCCACGGGGGGTCGGACCGGGGAGCTGTTTTTT. The full variable domain, its missing parts supplied by reference TRBV11-2 and TRBJ2-2, is EAGVAQSPRYKIIEKRQSVAFWCNPISGHATLYWYQQILGQGPKLLIQFQNNGVVDDSQLPKDRFSAERLKGVDSTLKIQPAKLEDSAVYLCASSLTPTGGRTGELFFGEGSRLTVL.

In its sample, this clonotype was seen a few times. The chain employs TRBV4-2 and TRBJ1-1; 7 bases map to TRBD1. The junction had 8 bases not matched to a gene; V was cut back by 1 base and J by 6 bases. From germline, CDR1 is LGHNA and CDR2 YNFKEQ. The CDR3 contains 15 residues. CDR3 in amino acids: CASSQAQGIRAEAFF. CDR3 DNA: TGTGCCAGCAGCCAAGCACAGGGGATTAGGGCTGAAGCTTTCTTT.

This chain connects TRBV27 to TRBJ1-2, with TRBD1 as a possible D gene (5 bases). In germline, CDR1 is MNHEY, CDR2 SMNVEV (reference sequence). This CDR3 comprises 12 residues. The V end lost 5 bases, the J end lost 13 bases, and 17 bases lay between the germline ends. The CDR3 region has the DNA TGTGCCAGCAGTCTGGGGGACGGCAGAACCACCTTC. Translated, it gives CASSLGDGRTTF.

The CDR3 reads CASTYNRRSYEQYF. CDR3 nucleotide sequence: TGTGCCAGCACCTATAATCGACGCTCCTACGAGCAGTACTTC. V usage is TRBV6-5 and J usage is TRBJ2-7; D gene ambiguous. V shed 7 bases and J shed 0 bases, with 13 bases lying between them. This CDR3 has 14 residues. Germline CDR1 is MNHEY and CDR2 is SVGAGI.

The table lists this clonotype with many counts. The chain employs TRBV3-1 and TRBJ1-1, with a possible D match to TRBD1 (5 bases). CDR3 length: 14 residues. Germline V gene lookup returns CDR1 LGHDT and CDR2 YNNKEL (reference sequence). Trimming stripped 4 bases from V and 5 bases from J, with 14 bases between. CDR3 sequence (DNA): TGTGCCAGCAGCCTCGGGACGCTAGGGACTGAAGCTTTCTTT. Amino acids: CASSLGTLGTEAFF.

The rearrangement uses TRBV5-4 and TRBJ1-1; possibly TRBD1 for D (6 bases). CDR1 and CDR2 (germline): SGHNT, YYREEE (reference sequence). Trimming shortened V by 0 bases and J by 5 bases, and 17 bases separated the two germline ends. The CDR3 is 16 residues long. The CDR3 loop is CASSLEARGVGTEAFF. The CDR3 nucleotides are TGTGCCAGCAGCTTGGAGGCCAGGGGCGTGGGGACTGAAGCTTTCTTT.

The chain is built from TRBV15 and TRBJ2-3, with D perhaps matching TRBD2 (5 bases). Germline CDR1 and CDR2: LNHNV and YYDKDF (reference sequence). V lost 9 bases and J lost 0, with 10 bases in between. The CDR3 has 13 amino acids. For the CDR3, the DNA is TGTGCCACGCGTCGCGGGAGCACAGATACGCAGTATTTT. It is translated as CATRRGSTDTQYF.

This clonotype was detected ten times or more. The chain couples TRBV19 to TRBJ1-5, with 9 bases identical to TRBD1. V shed 3 bases and J 6 bases; nucleotides not matched to a gene: 6. The CDR3 extends over 15 amino acids. Germline V gene lookup returns CDR1 LNHDA and CDR2 SQIVND (reference sequence). CDR3 protein: CASSILPDRGQPQHF. The CDR3 bases are TGTGCCAGTAGTATTCTCCCGGACAGGGGTCAGCCCCAGCATTTT.

This clonotype appeared many times. This chain links TRBV4-3 with TRBJ2-7; D possibly corresponds to TRBD1 (5 bases). V dropped 0 bases and J dropped 2 bases, with 14 bases sitting between them. The CDR3 extends over 16 amino acids. Germline CDR1 reads LGHNA; CDR2 reads YSLEER. The CDR3 spells CASSQDIGEGAYEQYF. The CDR3 coding sequence is TGCGCCAGCAGCCAAGATATTGGGGAAGGGGCCTACGAGCAGTACTTC.

The chain uses TRBV11-1 and TRBJ2-3; weak D call: TRBD1 (5 bases). Germline CDR1 and CDR2: SGHAT and FQDESV (reference sequence). The CDR3 covers 13 residues. The V end was cut by 3 bases, the J end by 6 bases, with 10 bases between. The CDR3 spells CASSFRWGDTQYF. DNA for the CDR3: TGTGCCAGCAGCTTTAGGTGGGGCGATACGCAGTATTTT.

The genes are TRBV6-2 or TRBV6-3 and TRBJ2-7, with a tentative D call TRBD1 (5 bases). Trimming shortened V by 0 bases and J by 5 bases, and 8 bases separated the two germline ends. In germline, CDR1 is MNHEY, CDR2 SVGEGT. The CDR3 covers 13 residues. CDR3 protein: CASSYSQGNEQYF. CDR3 nucleotides: TGTGCCAGCAGTTACTCTCAGGGCAACGAGCAGTACTTC.

This clonotype has more than one count but fewer than ten. The chain couples TRBV30 to TRBJ2-5; D not resolved. CDR3 length: 12 amino acids. V was cut by 0 bases and J by 4 bases, with 6 bases left in between. Germline assignment: CDR1 GTSNPN and CDR2 SVGIG (reference sequence). The DNA for the CDR3 is TGTGCCTGGAGTGTACGCCGAGAGACCCAGTACTTC. Translation gives CAWSVRRETQYF.

As for this clonotype: The junction does not match germline at one end; this may be a read error. This chain links TRBV4-1 with TRBJ2-5; 11 positions agree with TRBD2. The CDR3 extends over 16 amino acids. Looked up from germline, CDR1 is MGHRA and CDR2 is YSYEKL. In DNA form, the CDR3 reads TGCGCCAGCAGCCAGCTAGCGGGGGGAATCCAAGAGACCCGGTACTTC. Residues: CASSQLAGGIQETRYF.

This clonotype was seen ten or more times. The chain carries TRBV7-9 and TRBJ1-4; no clear D gene. The CDR3 runs 15 residues. Per germline, CDR1 SEHNR and CDR2 FQNEAQ (reference sequence). V lost 1 base and J lost 0, with 6 bases in between. CDR3 region: CASSLVGPTNEKLFF. DNA of the CDR3: TGTGCCAGCAGCTTAGTAGGGCCAACTAATGAAAAACTGTTTTTT.

Only a few counts were recorded for this clonotype. The rearrangement links TRBV11-2 to TRBJ2-2; no definite D call. The CDR3 is 15 amino acids. V was shortened by 1 base and J by 1 base, with 7 bases between the two germline ends. CDR1 is SGHAT, CDR2 FQNNGV, per germline. CDR3 bases: TGTGCCAGCAGCTTAGTCCGCAGGAACACCGGGGAGCTGTTTTTT. Translated: CASSLVRRNTGELFF.

This clonotype showed up just a few times. The chain is built from TRBV3-1 and TRBJ2-7; the D is unclear. CDR1 LGHDT and CDR2 YNNKEL come from the germline V gene (reference sequence). The length of the CDR3 is 14 residues. V was shortened by 4 bases and J by 2 bases, with 12 bases between the two germline ends. The CDR3 DNA is TGTGCCAGCAGCCTGTCCCAGGCGGCCTACGAGCAGTACTTC. This codes for CASSLSQAAYEQYF.

This clonotype was counted between two and nine times. The germline gene is not matched at one end of the junction; a read error may be the cause. The chain uses TRBV12-3 or TRBV12-4 and TRBJ2-7, with 9 positions matching TRBD2. The CDR3 extends over 13 amino acids. The CDR3 spells CASSPGGGGLAIF. The CDR3 bases are TGTGCCAGCAGCCCGGGAGGTGGGGGACTAGCCATTTTC.

This clonotype was seen ten or more times. The rearrangement joins TRBV4-1 to TRBJ1-2; D gene ambiguous. With 0 bases removed from V and 7 bases from J, the gap between germline ends came to 12 bases. This CDR3 has 14 residues. Per the germline V gene, CDR1 is MGHRA and CDR2 is YSYEKL. CDR3 protein: CASSQDPREGGYTF. CDR3 bases: TGCGCCAGCAGCCAAGATCCTAGGGAAGGTGGCTACACCTTC.

A few counts support this clonotype. This chain links TRBV29-1 with TRBJ2-7; a weak D match, TRBD1 (5 bases). This CDR3 comprises 15 residues. Germline V gives CDR1 SQVTM, CDR2 ANQGSEA. V was shortened by 1 base and J by 5 bases, with 18 bases between the two germline ends. The CDR3 spells CSVEARAQGYDEQYF. Here the CDR3 DNA reads TGCAGCGTTGAAGCCAGAGCTCAGGGTTACGACGAGCAGTACTTC.

In this sample, this clonotype turned up a few times. This rearrangement joins TRBV7-8 to TRBJ2-7, with TRBD1 matching 9 bases. V trimming: 5 bases; J trimming: 3 bases; junction bases outside the gene matches: 8. Germline CDR1 and CDR2: SGHVS and FQNEAQ. CDR3 length equals 15 residues. CDR3 loop: CASSHPGQGGYEQYF. In DNA, the CDR3 is TGTGCCAGCAGCCATCCGGGACAGGGTGGCTACGAGCAGTACTTC.

This clonotype has at least ten counts. The V and J genes are TRBV7-9 and TRBJ2-7, with a weak D call TRBD2 (6 bases). CDR3 length equals 16 residues. Between the trimmed V and J ends, which lost 3 bases and 4 bases, there was a span of 19 bases. Germline V gene data show CDR1 as SEHNR and CDR2 as FQNEAQ (reference sequence). The CDR3 reads CASSLGTSPIAYEQYF. The CDR3 bases are TGTGCCAGCAGCTTGGGGACTTCCCCGATTGCGTACGAGCAGTACTTC.

This clonotype was counted between two and nine times. The chain couples TRBV6-5 to TRBJ2-1, with 7 bases that match TRBD2. The germline V gene has CDR1 MNHEY and CDR2 SVGAGI. The CDR3 contains 15 residues. The junction had 12 bases not matched to a gene; V was cut back by 8 bases and J by 5 bases. CDR3: CASGAPGLTHNEQFF. The CDR3 DNA reads as TGTGCCAGCGGGGCCCCGGGACTAACTCACAATGAGCAGTTCTTC.